This T cell receptor beta chain was identified in a study of shared clonotypes between healthy human individuals. With regard to this clone: No antigen is known for it.

Germline values: CDR1 SGDLS, CDR2 YYNGEE. The CDR3 length is 14 residues. Deletions cut 4 bases from V and 1 base from J, with 9 bases between. Some clones are missing from TCRdb's copy, which holds only in-frame ones; the method was immunoSEQ multiplex PCR. The profile shows about 2.4 million clones, under 95% of them singletons. Findings of the study overall: In several donors, around 4.8% of naive CD4 clonotypes appeared in common.

The sample was naive CD4+ T cells from PBMCs. Noted subset: CD45RA+ positively selected. The sequence came from a man between 18 and 29 years old in good health. Some clones in this sample may be carry-over from other donors' samples. The chain employs TRBV9 and TRBJ1-5; D is unclear. The CDR3: CASSSTWSNQPQHF. The CDR3 DNA reads as TGTGCCAGCAGCTCAACGTGGAGCAATCAGCCCCAGCATTTT.